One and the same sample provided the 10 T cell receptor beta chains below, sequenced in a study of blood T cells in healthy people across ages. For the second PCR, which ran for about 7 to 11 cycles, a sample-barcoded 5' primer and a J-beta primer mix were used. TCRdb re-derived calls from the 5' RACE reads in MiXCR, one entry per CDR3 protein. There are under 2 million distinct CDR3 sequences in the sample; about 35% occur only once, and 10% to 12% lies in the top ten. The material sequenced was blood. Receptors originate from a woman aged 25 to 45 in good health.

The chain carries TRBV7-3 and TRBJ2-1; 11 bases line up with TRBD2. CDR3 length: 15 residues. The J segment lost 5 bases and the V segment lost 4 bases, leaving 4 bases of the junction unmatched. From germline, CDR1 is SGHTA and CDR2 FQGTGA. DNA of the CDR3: TGTGCCAGCAGCTCGATAGCGGGAGGGGACAATGAGCAGTTCTTC. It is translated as CASSSIAGGDNEQFF.

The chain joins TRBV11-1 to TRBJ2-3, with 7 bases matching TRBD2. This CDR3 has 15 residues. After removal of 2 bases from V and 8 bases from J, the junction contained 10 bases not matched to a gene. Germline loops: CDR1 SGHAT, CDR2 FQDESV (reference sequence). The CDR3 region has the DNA TGTGCCAGCAGCTTACTAGCGGTAGGCCCGGGTACGCAGTATTTT. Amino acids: CASSLLAVGPGTQYF.

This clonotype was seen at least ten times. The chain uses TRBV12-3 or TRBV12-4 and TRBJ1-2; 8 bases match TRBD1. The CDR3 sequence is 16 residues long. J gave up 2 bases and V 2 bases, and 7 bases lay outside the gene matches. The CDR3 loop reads CASSLTDRGENYGYTF. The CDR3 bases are TGTGCCAGCAGTTTAACCGACAGGGGCGAGAACTATGGCTACACCTTC.

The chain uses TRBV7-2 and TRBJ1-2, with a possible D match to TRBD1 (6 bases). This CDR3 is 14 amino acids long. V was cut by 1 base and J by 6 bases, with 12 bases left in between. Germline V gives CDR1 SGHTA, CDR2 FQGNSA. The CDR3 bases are TGTGCCAGCAGCTTAGGCCACCCAGGGGATGGCTACACCTTC. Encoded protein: CASSLGHPGDGYTF.

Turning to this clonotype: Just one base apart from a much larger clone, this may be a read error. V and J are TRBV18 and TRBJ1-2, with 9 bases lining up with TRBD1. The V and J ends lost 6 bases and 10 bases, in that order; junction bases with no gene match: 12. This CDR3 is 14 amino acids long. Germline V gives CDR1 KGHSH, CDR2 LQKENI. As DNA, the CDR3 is TGTGCCAGCTCCCCAGGACAGGGGCTCCTTGACTACACCTTC. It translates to CASSPGQGLLDYTF.

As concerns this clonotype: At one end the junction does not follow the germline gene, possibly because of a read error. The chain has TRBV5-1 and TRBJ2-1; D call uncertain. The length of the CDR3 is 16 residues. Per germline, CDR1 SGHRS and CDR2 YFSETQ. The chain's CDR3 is CASSLARDFLYNERFF. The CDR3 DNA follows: TGCGCCAGCAGCTTGGCCCGAGACTTCCTATACAATGAGCGGTTCTTC.

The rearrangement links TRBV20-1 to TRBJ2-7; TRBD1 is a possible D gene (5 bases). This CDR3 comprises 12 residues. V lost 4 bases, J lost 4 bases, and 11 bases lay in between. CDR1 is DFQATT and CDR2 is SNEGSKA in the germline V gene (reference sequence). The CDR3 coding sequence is TGCAGTGCTAATTTCAGGGCTTACGAGCAGTACTTC. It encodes CSANFRAYEQYF.

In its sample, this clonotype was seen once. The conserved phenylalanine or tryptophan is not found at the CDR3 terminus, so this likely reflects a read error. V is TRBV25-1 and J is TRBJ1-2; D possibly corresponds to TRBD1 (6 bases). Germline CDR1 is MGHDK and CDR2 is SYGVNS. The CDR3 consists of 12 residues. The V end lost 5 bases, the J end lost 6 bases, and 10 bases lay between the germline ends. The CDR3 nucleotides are TGTGCCAGCAGTTTGGGGGGCAATGGCTACACCGTC. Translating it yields CASSLGGNGYTV.

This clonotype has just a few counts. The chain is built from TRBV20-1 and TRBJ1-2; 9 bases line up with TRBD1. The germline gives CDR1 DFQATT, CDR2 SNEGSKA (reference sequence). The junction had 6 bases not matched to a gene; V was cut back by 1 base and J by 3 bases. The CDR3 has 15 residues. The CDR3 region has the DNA TGCAGTGCTAGAGGTATAACAGGGGGCGACTATGGCTACACCTTC. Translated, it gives CSARGITGGDYGYTF.

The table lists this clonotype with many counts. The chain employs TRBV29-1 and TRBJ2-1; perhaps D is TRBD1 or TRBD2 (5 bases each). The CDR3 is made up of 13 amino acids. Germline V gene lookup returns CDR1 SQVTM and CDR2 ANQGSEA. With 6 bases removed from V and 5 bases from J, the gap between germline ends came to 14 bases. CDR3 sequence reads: CSVLGRMNNEQFF. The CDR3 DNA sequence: TGCAGCGTATTGGGACGGATGAACAATGAGCAGTTCTTC.